The rows below give T cell receptor beta chains drawn from one sample of a study of cytomegalovirus exposure and HLA in healthy donors. TCRdb keeps only in-frame clones here, not all; method: immunoSEQ multiplex PCR. This table holds 65,000 to 85,000 clones, roughly 83% found once. Sample: PBMCs. The receptors here all came from a woman in her forties or fifties in good health and CMV-seronegative. The CDR3 runs from the conserved cysteine through the conserved F or W. A D gene is named only where the DNA matches it firmly. Size values are once, few and many counts, or a class for expanded clones, and some rows have none.

d_call: TRBD1; j_call: TRBJ2-7; v_call: TRBV11-2; clone_size: .; cdr3_nt: TGTGCCAGCAGCCGACAGGGGTCCTACGAGCAGTACTTC; cdr3_aa: CASSRQGSYEQYF
d_call: .; j_call: TRBJ1-2; v_call: TRBV30; clone_size: .; cdr3_nt: TGTGCCTGGAGGGAGGACAGCCTAAACTATGGCTACACCTTC; cdr3_aa: CAWREDSLNYGYTF
d_call: .; j_call: TRBJ1-5; v_call: TRBV27; clone_size: .; cdr3_nt: TGTGCCAGCAGTTTTTCAGATAATCAGCCCCAGCATTTT; cdr3_aa: CASSFSDNQPQHF
d_call: TRBD1; j_call: TRBJ1-2; v_call: TRBV7-9; clone_size: .; cdr3_nt: TGTGCCAGCAGCTTAGGTGCCGGGACAGCCCTCGGAGGCTACACCTTC; cdr3_aa: CASSLGAGTALGGYTF
d_call: TRBD1; j_call: TRBJ1-5; v_call: TRBV30; clone_size: .; cdr3_nt: TGTGCCTGGACCAGGGCGGGACAGGGGAATCAGCCCCAGCATTTT; cdr3_aa: CAWTRAGQGNQPQHF
d_call: TRBD1; j_call: TRBJ2-5; v_call: TRBV5-1; clone_size: .; cdr3_nt: TGCGCCAGCAGCTTGGGACAGGGCGAAGAGACCCAGTACTTC; cdr3_aa: CASSLGQGEETQYF
d_call: TRBD2; j_call: TRBJ2-5; v_call: TRBV5-1; clone_size: .; cdr3_nt: TGCGCCAGCAGCTCCAGCGGGAGGGCGGGGGAGACCCAGTACTTC; cdr3_aa: CASSSSGRAGETQYF
d_call: .; j_call: TRBJ2-7; v_call: TRBV5-1; clone_size: .; cdr3_nt: TGCGCCAGCAGCTTAGGCAGGGCAAAGAACGAGCAGTACTTC; cdr3_aa: CASSLGRAKNEQYF
d_call: .; j_call: TRBJ1-4; v_call: TRBV29-1; clone_size: once; cdr3_nt: TGCAGCGCCAAAACCGGGGGACTTCCGGCAACTAATGAAAAACTGTTTTTT; cdr3_aa: CSAKTGGLPATNEKLFF
d_call: .; j_call: TRBJ1-2; v_call: TRBV20-1; clone_size: .; cdr3_nt: TGCAGGGGGGAGGGGAACTATGGCTACACCTTC; cdr3_aa: CRGEGNYGYTF
d_call: .; j_call: TRBJ1-4; v_call: TRBV18; clone_size: few; cdr3_nt: TGTGCCAGCTCACGTGGACTTTCTAATGAAAAACTGTTTTTT; cdr3_aa: CASSRGLSNEKLFF
d_call: TRBD1; j_call: TRBJ2-1; v_call: TRBV29-1; clone_size: .; cdr3_nt: TGCAGCGTTGAAGAGGGACAGGGCGGGAATGAGCAGTTCTTC; cdr3_aa: CSVEEGQGGNEQFF
d_call: .; j_call: TRBJ2-5; v_call: TRBV4-1; clone_size: .; cdr3_nt: TGCGCCAGCAGCCGACTCCTGAGCGAGACCCAGTACTTC; cdr3_aa: CASSRLLSETQYF
d_call: TRBD1; j_call: TRBJ2-7; v_call: TRBV6-6; clone_size: .; cdr3_nt: TGTGCCAGCAGTGGGGGACAGGGGGCGGGGGAGCAGTACTTC; cdr3_aa: CASSGGQGAGEQYF
d_call: .; j_call: TRBJ2-3; v_call: TRBV10-2; clone_size: .; cdr3_nt: TGCGCCAGCAGTCGAGACAAATCTAGCACAGATACGCAGTATTTT; cdr3_aa: CASSRDKSSTDTQYF
d_call: TRBD1; j_call: TRBJ2-7; v_call: TRBV7-3; clone_size: .; cdr3_nt: TGTGCCAGCAGCTGGGCAGGGGGACGAGGCGAGCAGTACTTC; cdr3_aa: CASSWAGGRGEQYF
d_call: TRBD1; j_call: TRBJ1-1; v_call: TRBV11-2; clone_size: .; cdr3_nt: TGTGCCAGCAGCCTACAGGGGGCTGAAGCTTTCTTT; cdr3_aa: CASSLQGAEAFF